These T cell receptor beta chains were read from a single sample in a study of beta chain features in type 1 diabetes. The method was immunoSEQ multiplex PCR; TCRdb's version includes in-frame clones alone and lacks a portion of them. The table shows 17,000 or so clones, with roughly 72% occurring only once. Sequenced sample: stem cell memory CD4+ T cells from blood. The receptors were sampled from a man aged 30 to 39 with type 1 diabetes. Each CDR3 is given with its conserved first and last residue. A D gene is named only where the DNA matches it firmly. Where a row states a size, it is once, few, many or the class of an expanded clone; other rows omit it.

d_gene	len	abundance	j_gene	v_gene	CDR3nt	CDR3aa
TRBD1	18	NA	TRBJ2-6	TRBV5-4	TGTGCCAGCAGCACCTCCGGGACAGGGAGCTCTGGGGCCAACGTCCTGACTTTC	CASSTSGTGSSGANVLTF
NA	18	NA	TRBJ2-6	TRBV5-1	TGCGCCAGCAGCTTGGGTTCAGGGCCTCTACCTGGGGCCAACGTCCTGACTTTC	CASSLGSGPLPGANVLTF
NA	13	NA	TRBJ1-4	TRBV6-1	TGTGCCAGCAGAGAGACAGGAGATGAAAAACTGTTTTTT	CASRETGDEKLFF
NA	17	few	TRBJ2-6	TRBV4-3	TGCGCCAGCAGCCAAGCAGGTGTAAGCTCTGGGGCCAACGTCCTGACTTTC	CASSQAGVSSGANVLTF
TRBD1	15	NA	TRBJ1-2	TRBV28	TGTGCCAGCAGTCACGGACAGGGACCTAACTATGGCTACACCTTC	CASSHGQGPNYGYTF
TRBD2	17	NA	TRBJ2-7	TRBV5-1	TGCGCCAGCAGCTTTACTAGCGGGGGACCCACCTCCTACGAGCAGTACTTC	CASSFTSGGPTSYEQYF
TRBD2	17	NA	TRBJ2-3	TRBV4-2	TGTGCCAGCAGCCAAGATAGCACTAGCGGGGCAGCAGATACGCAGTATTTT	CASSQDSTSGAADTQYF
NA	15	NA	TRBJ1-2	TRBV4-3	TGCGCCAGCAGCCCCAAAGGCACGCGGAACTATGGCTACACCTTC	CASSPKGTRNYGYTF
NA	13	few	TRBJ1-2	TRBV10-3	TGTGCCATCAGTATAGAAGCTAACTATGGCTACACCTTC	CAISIEANYGYTF
TRBD2	15	NA	TRBJ2-2	TRBV7-2	TGTGCCAGCAGGACCGGGACTACGAACACCGGGGAGCTGTTTTTT	CASRTGTTNTGELFF
TRBD2	13	NA	TRBJ2-5	TRBV6-5	TGTGCCAGCAGTCCAACCCGCGGGAGAATCGAGTACTTC	CASSPTRGRIEYF